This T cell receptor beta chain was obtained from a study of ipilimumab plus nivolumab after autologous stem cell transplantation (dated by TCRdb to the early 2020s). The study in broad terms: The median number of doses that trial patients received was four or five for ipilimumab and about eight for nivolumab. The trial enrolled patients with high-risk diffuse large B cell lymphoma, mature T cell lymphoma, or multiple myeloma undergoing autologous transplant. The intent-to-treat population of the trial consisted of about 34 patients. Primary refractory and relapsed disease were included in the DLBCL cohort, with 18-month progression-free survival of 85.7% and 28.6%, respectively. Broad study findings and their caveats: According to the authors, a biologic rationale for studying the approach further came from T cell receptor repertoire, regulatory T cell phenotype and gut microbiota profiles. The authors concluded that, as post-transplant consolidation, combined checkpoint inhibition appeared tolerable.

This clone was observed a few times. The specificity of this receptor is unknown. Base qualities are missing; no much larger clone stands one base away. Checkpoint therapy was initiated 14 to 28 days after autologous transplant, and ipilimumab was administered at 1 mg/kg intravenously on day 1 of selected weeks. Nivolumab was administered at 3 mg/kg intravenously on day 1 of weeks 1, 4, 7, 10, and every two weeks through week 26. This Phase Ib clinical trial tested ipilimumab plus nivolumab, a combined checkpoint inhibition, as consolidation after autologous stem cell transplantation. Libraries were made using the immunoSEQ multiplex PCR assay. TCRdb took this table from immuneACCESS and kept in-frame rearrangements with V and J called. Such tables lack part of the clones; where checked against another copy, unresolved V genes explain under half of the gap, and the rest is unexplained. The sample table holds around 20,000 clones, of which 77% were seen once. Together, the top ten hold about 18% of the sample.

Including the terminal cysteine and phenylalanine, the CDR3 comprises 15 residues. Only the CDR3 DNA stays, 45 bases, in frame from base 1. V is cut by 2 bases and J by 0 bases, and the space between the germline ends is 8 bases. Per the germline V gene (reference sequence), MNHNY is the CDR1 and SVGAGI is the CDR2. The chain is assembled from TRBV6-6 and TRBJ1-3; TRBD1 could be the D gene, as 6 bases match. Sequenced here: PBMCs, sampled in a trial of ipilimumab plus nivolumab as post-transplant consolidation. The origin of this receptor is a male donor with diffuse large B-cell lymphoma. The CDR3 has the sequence CASSYRTVSGNTIYF. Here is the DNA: TGTGCCAGCAGTTACCGGACAGTCTCTGGAAACACCATATATTTT.